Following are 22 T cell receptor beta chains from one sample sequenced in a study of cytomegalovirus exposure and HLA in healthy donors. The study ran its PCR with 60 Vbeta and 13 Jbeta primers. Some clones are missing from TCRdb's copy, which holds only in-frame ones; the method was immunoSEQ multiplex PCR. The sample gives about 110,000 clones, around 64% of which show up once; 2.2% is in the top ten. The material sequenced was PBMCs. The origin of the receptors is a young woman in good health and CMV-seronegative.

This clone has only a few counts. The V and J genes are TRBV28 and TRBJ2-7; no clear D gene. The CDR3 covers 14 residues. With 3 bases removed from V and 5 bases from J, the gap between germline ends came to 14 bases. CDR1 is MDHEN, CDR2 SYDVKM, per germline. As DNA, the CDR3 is TGTGCCAGCAGTTTTGACACTGGGTGGAACGAGCAGTACTTC. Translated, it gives CASSFDTGWNEQYF.

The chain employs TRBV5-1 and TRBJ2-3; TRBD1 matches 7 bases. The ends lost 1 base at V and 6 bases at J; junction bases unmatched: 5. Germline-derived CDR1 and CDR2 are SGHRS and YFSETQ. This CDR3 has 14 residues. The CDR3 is CASSLSGQQDTQYF. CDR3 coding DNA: TGCGCCAGCAGCTTGTCGGGACAGCAGGATACGCAGTATTTT.

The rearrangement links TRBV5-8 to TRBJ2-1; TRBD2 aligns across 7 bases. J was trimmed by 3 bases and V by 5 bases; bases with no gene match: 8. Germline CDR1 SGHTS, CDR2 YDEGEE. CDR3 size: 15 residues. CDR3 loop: CASRRGSPLYNEQFF. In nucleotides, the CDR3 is TGTGCCAGCAGGCGGGGGAGTCCTCTCTACAATGAGCAGTTCTTC.

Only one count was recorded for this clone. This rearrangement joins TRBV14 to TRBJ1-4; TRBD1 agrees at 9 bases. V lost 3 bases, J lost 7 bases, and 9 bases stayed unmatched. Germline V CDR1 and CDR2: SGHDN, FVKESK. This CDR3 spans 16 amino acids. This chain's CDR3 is CASSQNPGQGAEKLFF. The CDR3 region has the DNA TGTGCCAGCAGCCAGAACCCGGGACAGGGTGCTGAAAAACTGTTTTTT.

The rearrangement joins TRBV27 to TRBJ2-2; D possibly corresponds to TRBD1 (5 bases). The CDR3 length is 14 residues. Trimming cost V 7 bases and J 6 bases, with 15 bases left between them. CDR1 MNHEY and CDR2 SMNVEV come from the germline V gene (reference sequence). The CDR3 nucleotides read TGTGCCAGCACCTACGGACATCTACCCGGGGAGCTGTTTTTT. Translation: CASTYGHLPGELFF.

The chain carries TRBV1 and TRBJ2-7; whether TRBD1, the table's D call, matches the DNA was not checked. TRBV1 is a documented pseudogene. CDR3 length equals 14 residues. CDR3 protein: CTSSPPEDRVEQYF. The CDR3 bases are TGCACCAGCAGCCCCCCTGAGGACAGGGTTGAGCAGTACTTC.

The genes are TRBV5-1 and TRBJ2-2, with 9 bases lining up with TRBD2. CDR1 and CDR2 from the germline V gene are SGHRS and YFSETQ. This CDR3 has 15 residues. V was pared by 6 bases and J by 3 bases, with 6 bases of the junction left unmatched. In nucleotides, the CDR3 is TGCGCCAGCACTAGCGGGACCCAGGACACCGGGGAGCTGTTTTTT. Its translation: CASTSGTQDTGELFF.

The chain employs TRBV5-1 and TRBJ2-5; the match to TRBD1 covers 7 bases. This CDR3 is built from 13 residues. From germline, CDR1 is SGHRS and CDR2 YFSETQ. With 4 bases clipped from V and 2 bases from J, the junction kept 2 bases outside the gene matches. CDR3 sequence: CASSTGQQETQYF. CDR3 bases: TGCGCCAGCAGCACGGGACAGCAAGAGACCCAGTACTTC.

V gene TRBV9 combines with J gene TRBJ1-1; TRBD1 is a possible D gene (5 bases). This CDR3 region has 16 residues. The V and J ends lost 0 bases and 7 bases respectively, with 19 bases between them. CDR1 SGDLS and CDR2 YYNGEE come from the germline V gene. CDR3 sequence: CASSVEPSLTGYEAFF. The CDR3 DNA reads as TGTGCCAGCAGCGTAGAGCCCTCCCTCACAGGTTATGAAGCTTTCTTT.

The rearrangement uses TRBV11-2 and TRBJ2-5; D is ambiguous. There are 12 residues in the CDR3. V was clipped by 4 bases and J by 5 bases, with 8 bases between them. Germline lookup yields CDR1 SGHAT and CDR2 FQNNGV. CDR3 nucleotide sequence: TGTGCCAGCAGCTCCCCTGTGGAGACCCAGTACTTC. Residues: CASSSPVETQYF.

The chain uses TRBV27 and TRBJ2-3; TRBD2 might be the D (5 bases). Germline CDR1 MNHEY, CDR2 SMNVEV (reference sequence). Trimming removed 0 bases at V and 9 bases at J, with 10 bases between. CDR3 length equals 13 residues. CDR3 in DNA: TGTGCCAGCAGTTTATCTTTCGCGGGCACGCAGTATTTT. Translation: CASSLSFAGTQYF.

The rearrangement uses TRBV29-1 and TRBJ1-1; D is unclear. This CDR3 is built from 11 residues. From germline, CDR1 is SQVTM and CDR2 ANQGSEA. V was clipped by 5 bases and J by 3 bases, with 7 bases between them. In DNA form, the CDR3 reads TGCAGCGTTCGTAGCTACACTGAAGCTTTCTTT. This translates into CSVRSYTEAFF.

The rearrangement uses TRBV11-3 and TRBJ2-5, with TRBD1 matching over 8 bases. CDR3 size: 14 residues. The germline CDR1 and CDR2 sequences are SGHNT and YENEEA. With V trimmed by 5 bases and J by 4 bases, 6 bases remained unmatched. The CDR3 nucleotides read TGTGCCAGCAGCCCGATGCAGGGGGCAGAGACCCAGTACTTC. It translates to CASSPMQGAETQYF.

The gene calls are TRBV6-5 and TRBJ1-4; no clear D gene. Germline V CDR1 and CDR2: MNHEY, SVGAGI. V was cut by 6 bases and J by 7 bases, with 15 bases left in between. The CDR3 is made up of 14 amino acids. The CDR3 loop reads CASRKTHILEKLFF. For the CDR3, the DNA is TGTGCCAGCAGGAAGACTCACATCCTTGAAAAACTGTTTTTT.

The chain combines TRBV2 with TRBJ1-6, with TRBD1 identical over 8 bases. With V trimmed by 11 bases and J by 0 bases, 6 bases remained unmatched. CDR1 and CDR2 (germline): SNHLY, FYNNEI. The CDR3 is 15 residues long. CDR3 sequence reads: CAGGTGGSYNSPLHF. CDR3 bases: TGTGCCGGCGGGACAGGCGGCTCCTATAATTCACCCCTCCACTTT.

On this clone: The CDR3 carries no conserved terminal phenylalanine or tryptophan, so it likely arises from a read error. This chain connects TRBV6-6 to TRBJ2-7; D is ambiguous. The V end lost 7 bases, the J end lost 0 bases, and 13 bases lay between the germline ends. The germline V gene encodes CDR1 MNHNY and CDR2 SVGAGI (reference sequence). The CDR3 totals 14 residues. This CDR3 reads CASNLGPSSYEQYS. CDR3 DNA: TGTGCCAGCAACCTAGGTCCGAGCTCCTACGAGCAGTACTCC.

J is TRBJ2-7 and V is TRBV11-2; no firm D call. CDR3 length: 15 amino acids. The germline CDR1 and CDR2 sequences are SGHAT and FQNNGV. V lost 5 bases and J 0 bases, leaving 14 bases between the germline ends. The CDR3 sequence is CASSLQRTSSYEQYF. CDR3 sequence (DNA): TGTGCCAGCAGCCTGCAGCGCACGAGCTCCTACGAGCAGTACTTC. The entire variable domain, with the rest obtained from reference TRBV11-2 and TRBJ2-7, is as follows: EAGVAQSPRYKIIEKRQSVAFWCNPISGHATLYWYQQILGQGPKLLIQFQNNGVVDDSQLPKDRFSAERLKGVDSTLKIQPAKLEDSAVYLCASSLQRTSSYEQYFGPGTRLTVT.

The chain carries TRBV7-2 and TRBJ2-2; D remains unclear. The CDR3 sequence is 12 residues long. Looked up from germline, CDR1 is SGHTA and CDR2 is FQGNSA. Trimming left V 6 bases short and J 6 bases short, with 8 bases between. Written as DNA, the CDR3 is TGTGCCAGCAGACAGACCCCCGGGGAGCTGTTTTTT. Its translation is CASRQTPGELFF.

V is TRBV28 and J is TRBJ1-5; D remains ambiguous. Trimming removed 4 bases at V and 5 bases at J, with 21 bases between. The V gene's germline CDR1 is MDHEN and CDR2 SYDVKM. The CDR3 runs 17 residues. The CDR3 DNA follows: TGTGCCAGCAGTTCTCATCCCGGGGTCCCGGGCGATCAGCCCCAGCATTTT. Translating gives CASSSHPGVPGDQPQHF.

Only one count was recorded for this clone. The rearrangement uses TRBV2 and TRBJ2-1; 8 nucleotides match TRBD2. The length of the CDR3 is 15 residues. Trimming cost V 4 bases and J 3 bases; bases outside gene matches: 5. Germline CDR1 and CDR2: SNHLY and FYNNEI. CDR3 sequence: CASSVAGGIYNEQFF. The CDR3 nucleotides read TGTGCCAGCAGTGTTGCGGGAGGAATCTACAATGAGCAGTTCTTC.

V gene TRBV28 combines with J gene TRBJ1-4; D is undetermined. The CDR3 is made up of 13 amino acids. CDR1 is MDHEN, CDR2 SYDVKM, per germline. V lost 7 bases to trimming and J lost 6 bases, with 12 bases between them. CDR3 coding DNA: TGTGCCAGCAACCGGCAGGCCGATGAAAAACTGTTTTTT. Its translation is CASNRQADEKLFF.

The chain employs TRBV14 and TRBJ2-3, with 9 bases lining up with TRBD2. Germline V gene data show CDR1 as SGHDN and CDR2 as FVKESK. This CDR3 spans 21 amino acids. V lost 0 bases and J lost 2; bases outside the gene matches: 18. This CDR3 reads CASSQDYLFAGGALDTDTQYF. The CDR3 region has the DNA TGTGCCAGCAGCCAAGATTATCTCTTTGCGGGAGGGGCTTTGGACACAGATACGCAGTATTTT.